Listed below are T cell receptor beta chains from one sample, sequenced in a study of T cell repertoires in cytomegalovirus infection. TCRdb processed the reads anew with MiXCR; each CDR3 protein has one entry. The repertoire holds about 150,000 distinct CDR3 sequences, about 25% seen once, with 9.5% to 13% in the top ten. Input material: PBMCs. These receptors were obtained from a human donor in good health (CMV status not recorded). Some clones in this sample may be carry-over from other donors' samples. CDR3s include the opening cysteine and the closing phenylalanine or tryptophan. The order of the fields is D gene, V gene, clone size, J gene, CDR3 DNA, CDR3 protein. A D gene is named only where the DNA matches it firmly. Clone size appears in some rows only: once, few, many, or a class for an expanded clone.

D gene: .
V gene: TRBV20-1
clone size: .
J gene: TRBJ1-4
CDR3 DNA: TGCAGTGCTGATGTACAGGGTCCTGGATCAACTAATGAAAAACTGTTTTTT
CDR3 protein: CSADVQGPGSTNEKLFF

D gene: .
V gene: TRBV7-9
clone size: few
J gene: TRBJ2-7
CDR3 DNA: TGTGCCAGCAGCTTTACCCGTGACGAACAGTACTTC
CDR3 protein: CASSFTRDEQYF

D gene: TRBD1
V gene: TRBV11-2
clone size: many
J gene: TRBJ1-1
CDR3 DNA: TGTGCCAGCAGCTTAGGGGGACAGACTGAAGCTTTCTTT
CDR3 protein: CASSLGGQTEAFF

D gene: TRBD1
V gene: TRBV29-1
clone size: .
J gene: TRBJ2-5
CDR3 DNA: TGCAGCACAAGCTTACAGGGGTCCGGGGAGACCCAGTACTTC
CDR3 protein: CSTSLQGSGETQYF

D gene: TRBD1
V gene: TRBV7-2
clone size: many
J gene: TRBJ1-3
CDR3 DNA: TGTGCCAGCAGCTTAGTTCCGGGACAGGGTGGAAACACCATATATTTT
CDR3 protein: CASSLVPGQGGNTIYF

D gene: TRBD2
V gene: TRBV2
clone size: few
J gene: TRBJ2-5
CDR3 DNA: TGTGCCAGCAGTGGGACTAGCGGTTACCAAGAGACCCAGTACTTC
CDR3 protein: CASSGTSGYQETQYF

D gene: .
V gene: TRBV6-1
clone size: .
J gene: TRBJ2-2
CDR3 DNA: TGTGCCAGCAGAGATCTAGGGAAGGGCGGGGAGCTGTTTTTT
CDR3 protein: CASRDLGKGGELFF

D gene: .
V gene: TRBV12-3/TRBV12-4
clone size: .
J gene: TRBJ2-5
CDR3 DNA: TGTGCCAGCAGTTTAGTTAACTACCAAGAGACCCAGTACTTC
CDR3 protein: CASSLVNYQETQYF

D gene: .
V gene: TRBV12-3/TRBV12-4
clone size: few
J gene: TRBJ2-7
CDR3 DNA: TGTGCCAGCAGTTTCATCCCAAACTCCTACGAGCAGTACTTC
CDR3 protein: CASSFIPNSYEQYF

D gene: .
V gene: TRBV7-2
clone size: .
J gene: TRBJ2-1
CDR3 DNA: TGTGCCAGCAGCTTAATTACAGGGCAAAACTCCTACAATGAGCAGTTCTTC
CDR3 protein: CASSLITGQNSYNEQFF

D gene: .
V gene: TRBV7-6
clone size: .
J gene: TRBJ2-3
CDR3 DNA: TGTGCCAGCAGCTTAGGGCAGGGGTCGGTCCGCACAGATACGCAGTATTTT
CDR3 protein: CASSLGQGSVRTDTQYF

D gene: TRBD2
V gene: TRBV28
clone size: .
J gene: TRBJ2-7
CDR3 DNA: TGTGCCAGCAGCCCCTCTGGGCGGGAGGGCCTCTACGAGCAGTACTTC
CDR3 protein: CASSPSGREGLYEQYF

D gene: .
V gene: TRBV20-1
clone size: .
J gene: TRBJ2-5
CDR3 DNA: TGCAGTGCTAGTGGGGGAGAGACCCAGTACTTC
CDR3 protein: CSASGGETQYF

D gene: .
V gene: TRBV5-5
clone size: .
J gene: TRBJ1-2
CDR3 DNA: TGTGCCAGCAGCGGAGACGGCCTCTATGGCTACACCTTC
CDR3 protein: CASSGDGLYGYTF

D gene: .
V gene: TRBV28
clone size: .
J gene: TRBJ1-4
CDR3 DNA: TGTGCCAGCAGTTTGACAGAGTTTAATGAAAAACTGTTTTTT
CDR3 protein: CASSLTEFNEKLFF

D gene: .
V gene: TRBV7-2
clone size: few
J gene: TRBJ1-3
CDR3 DNA: TGTGCCAGCAGTAAAAGACCTGGAAACACCATATATTTT
CDR3 protein: CASSKRPGNTIYF

D gene: .
V gene: TRBV28
clone size: .
J gene: TRBJ2-7
CDR3 DNA: TGTGCCAGCAGCCCGTTGGGACGGAACTCCTACGAGCAGTACTTC
CDR3 protein: CASSPLGRNSYEQYF

D gene: TRBD1
V gene: TRBV7-2
clone size: many
J gene: TRBJ2-7
CDR3 DNA: TGTGCCAGCAGCTTACAGGACAGGGGGCTCTACGAGCAGTACTTC
CDR3 protein: CASSLQDRGLYEQYF

D gene: TRBD2
V gene: TRBV7-2
clone size: many
J gene: TRBJ2-1
CDR3 DNA: TGTGCCAGCAGCTTAGGTAGCGGGAGTATCTACAATGAGCAGTTCTTC
CDR3 protein: CASSLGSGSIYNEQFF